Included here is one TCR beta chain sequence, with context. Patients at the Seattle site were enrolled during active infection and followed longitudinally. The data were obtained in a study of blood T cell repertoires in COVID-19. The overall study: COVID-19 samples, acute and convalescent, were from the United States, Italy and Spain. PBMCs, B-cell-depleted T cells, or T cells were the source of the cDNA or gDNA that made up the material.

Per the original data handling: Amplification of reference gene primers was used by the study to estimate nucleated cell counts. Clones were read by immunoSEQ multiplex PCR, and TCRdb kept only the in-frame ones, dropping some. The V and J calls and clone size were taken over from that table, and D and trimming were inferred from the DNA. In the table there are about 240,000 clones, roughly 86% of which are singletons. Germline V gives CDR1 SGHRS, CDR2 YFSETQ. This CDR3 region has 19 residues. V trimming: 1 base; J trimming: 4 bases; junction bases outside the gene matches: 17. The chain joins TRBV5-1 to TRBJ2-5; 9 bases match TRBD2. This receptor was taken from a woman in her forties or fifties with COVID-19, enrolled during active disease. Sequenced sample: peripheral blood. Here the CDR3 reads CASSLPSDRSGGPLETQYF. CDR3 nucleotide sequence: TGCGCCAGCAGCTTGCCGTCCGACCGAAGCGGGGGGCCGTTAGAGACCCAGTACTTC.